Shown below are 19 T cell receptor beta chains from a single sample sequenced in a study of technical replicates of blood from several donors. Generated by immunoSEQ multiplex PCR, the TCRdb table keeps only in-frame clones and is missing some. The table includes 75,000 or so clones, around 92% detected once. The sequenced sample was T cells isolated from PBMCs. The source of these receptors is a human donor in good health.

The chain employs TRBV7-3 and TRBJ2-3; tentative D call: TRBD1 (5 bases). CDR3 length: 15 residues. V was cut by 2 bases and J by 0 bases, with 9 bases left in between. Germline-derived CDR1 and CDR2 are SGHTA and FQGTGA. The CDR3 protein is CASSLLAGSTDTQYF. CDR3 coding DNA: TGTGCCAGCAGCTTATTAGCAGGGAGCACAGATACGCAGTATTTT.

The chain carries TRBV19 and TRBJ2-1; D is perhaps TRBD2 (5 bases). Germline lookup yields CDR1 LNHDA and CDR2 SQIVND (reference sequence). The CDR3 loop spans 16 amino acids. The ends were cut back, 6 bases at V and 4 bases at J, with 19 bases in the middle. The CDR3 DNA reads TGTGCCAGTAGCTCCCCGAGGCGGGCCTCTTACAATGAGCAGTTCTTC. This translates into CASSSPRRASYNEQFF.

The chain couples TRBV5-1 to TRBJ2-5; TRBD2 might be the D (6 bases). Germline CDR1 is SGHRS and CDR2 is YFSETQ. Deletions cut 1 base from V and 3 bases from J, with 7 bases between. The CDR3 is made up of 13 amino acids. The DNA of the CDR3 is TGCGCCAGCAGCTTGCGGGAGAAAGAGACCCAGTACTTC. Translation gives CASSLREKETQYF.

The rearrangement links TRBV27 to TRBJ2-7; 10 bases map to TRBD2. Germline V CDR1 and CDR2: MNHEY, SMNVEV (reference sequence). With 6 bases clipped from V and 6 bases from J, the junction kept 20 bases outside the gene matches. This CDR3 has 18 amino acids. The CDR3: CASSLAGLGSGRAFEQYF. In nucleotides, the CDR3 is TGTGCCAGCAGCTTGGCGGGATTAGGGAGCGGGAGGGCCTTCGAGCAGTACTTC.

V and J are TRBV4-1 and TRBJ1-4; TRBD1 matches 9 bases. Germline V gene data show CDR1 as MGHRA and CDR2 as YSYEKL. Losses at the gene ends were 1 base for V and 8 bases for J; bases not matched to a gene: 8. This CDR3 has 16 amino acids. The CDR3 here is CASSQGHSDRGEKLFF. CDR3 DNA sequence: TGCGCCAGCAGCCAAGGCCATTCGGACAGGGGCGAAAAACTGTTTTTT.

The genes are TRBV25-1 and TRBJ2-7; tentative D call: TRBD2 (5 bases). This CDR3 is 13 amino acids long. V was pared by 8 bases and J by 7 bases, with 18 bases between. Per the germline V gene, CDR1 is MGHDK and CDR2 is SYGVNS. The CDR3 coding sequence is TGTGCCAGCCGACTAAGGAAGGACTCGGAGCAGTACTTC. It encodes CASRLRKDSEQYF.

V gene TRBV14 combines with J gene TRBJ2-2; possible D gene TRBD1, 6 bases. Deletions cut 1 base from V and 3 bases from J, with 12 bases between. Germline CDR1 reads SGHDN; CDR2 reads FVKESK. The CDR3 has 16 amino acids. The CDR3 DNA is TGTGCCAGCAGCCAAGTTGCAGGGGCGCACACCGGGGAGCTGTTTTTT. Translating gives CASSQVAGAHTGELFF.

The J gene is TRBJ2-2, the V gene TRBV5-6; TRBD1 matches 10 bases. After removal of 6 bases from V and 1 base from J, the junction contained 9 bases not matched to a gene. CDR1 and CDR2 (germline): SGHDT, YYEEEE. There are 17 residues in the CDR3. CDR3 in amino acids: CASTYLGQGGNTGELFF. The CDR3 bases are TGTGCCAGCACCTACCTCGGACAGGGGGGGAACACCGGGGAGCTGTTTTTT.

The chain carries TRBV7-3 and TRBJ2-7; the D gene is possibly TRBD1 (6 bases). Germline CDR1 and CDR2: SGHTA and FQGTGA. The CDR3 spans 13 residues. V was clipped by 8 bases and J by 3 bases, with 14 bases between them. CDR3 protein: CASGPGHFYEQYF. Here the CDR3 DNA reads TGTGCCAGCGGACCGGGACACTTCTACGAGCAGTACTTC.

The V and J genes are TRBV27 and TRBJ1-2, with D possibly matching TRBD1 (6 bases). CDR1 MNHEY and CDR2 SMNVEV come from the germline V gene (reference sequence). This CDR3 is built from 14 residues. V lost 5 bases and J lost 3, with 13 bases in between. CDR3 region: CASSPGTTDYGYTF. The CDR3, as DNA: TGTGCCAGCAGTCCCGGGACAACGGACTATGGCTACACCTTC.

The chain carries TRBV6-4 and TRBJ1-2, with TRBD1 identical over 8 bases. The CDR3 contains 17 residues. With V trimmed by 6 bases and J by 5 bases, 17 bases remained unmatched. The germline CDR1 and CDR2 sequences are MRHNA and SNTAGT. For the CDR3, the DNA is TGTGCCAGCAGATTTATAGACGCAGGGGGCTCAAGGTATGGCTACACCTTC. Its translation: CASRFIDAGGSRYGYTF.

This chain connects TRBV5-1 to TRBJ1-1, with no clear D. V dropped 0 bases and J dropped 0 bases, with 6 bases sitting between them. There are 14 residues in the CDR3. Germline V gene sequence: CDR1 SGHRS, CDR2 YFSETQ. The CDR3 sequence: CASSLGSMNTEAFF. The CDR3 nucleotides read TGCGCCAGCAGCTTGGGGAGTATGAACACTGAAGCTTTCTTT. Variable domain in full (rest from reference TRBV5-1 and TRBJ1-1): KAGVTQTPRYLIKTRGQQVTLSCSPISGHRSVSWYQQTPGQGLQFLFEYFSETQRNKGNFPGRFSGRQFSNSRSEMNVSTLELGDSALYLCASSLGSMNTEAFFGQGTRLTVV.

The chain joins TRBV7-9 to TRBJ2-1; D is uncertain. V was clipped by 2 bases and J by 9 bases, with 11 bases between them. CDR3 length: 13 residues. Germline CDR1 SEHNR, CDR2 FQNEAQ (reference sequence). This CDR3 is CASSLYGGIEQFF. CDR3 nucleotide sequence: TGTGCCAGCAGCTTATATGGCGGTATTGAGCAGTTCTTC.

This clone showed up just once. The CDR3 DNA is TGTGCCAGCAGCTTAGTGACAGGGGAATGGCAGCCCCAGCATTTT. Translation: CASSLVTGEWQPQHF. This chain joins TRBV7-2 and TRBJ1-5; 8 bases line up with TRBD1. V lost 1 base and J lost 7; bases outside the gene matches: 6. This CDR3 comprises 15 residues. From germline, CDR1 is SGHTA and CDR2 FQGNSA.

This clone has just a few counts. The DNA of the CDR3 is TGTGCCAGTAGTAGGACAGTCATGAACACTGAAGCTTTCTTT. It is translated as CASSRTVMNTEAFF. This chain connects TRBV19 to TRBJ1-1; a weak D match, TRBD1 (6 bases). The CDR3 sequence is 14 residues long. Per germline, CDR1 LNHDA and CDR2 SQIVND (reference sequence). The V gene lost 4 bases and the J gene lost 0 bases, with 9 bases spanning the gap. Drawing the rest from reference TRBV19 and TRBJ1-1, the complete variable domain is DGGITQSPKYLFRKEGQNVTLSCEQNLNHDAMYWYRQDPGQGLRLIYYSQIVNDFQKGDIAEGYSVSREKKESFPLTVTSAQKNPTAFYLCASSRTVMNTEAFFGQGTRLTVV.

This clone was seen once. The gene calls are TRBV27 and TRBJ1-2; TRBD1 aligns across 7 bases. Trimming removed 3 bases from V and 3 bases from J; junction bases left unmatched: 4. This CDR3 contains 14 residues. The germline V gene has CDR1 MNHEY and CDR2 SMNVEV (reference sequence). The chain's CDR3 is CASSFTGAYYGYTF. CDR3 DNA: TGTGCCAGCAGTTTCACAGGGGCCTACTATGGCTACACCTTC.

This clone came up once. The chain recombines TRBV15 with TRBJ2-7, with D maybe TRBD2 (6 bases). Germline V gene sequence: CDR1 LNHNV, CDR2 YYDKDF (reference sequence). This CDR3 has 13 residues. V lost 3 bases and J lost 1, with 7 bases in between. The CDR3 is CATSRRGSYEQYF. CDR3 DNA sequence: TGTGCCACCAGCAGGCGGGGTTCCTACGAGCAGTACTTC.

This clone was seen a few times. This chain uses TRBV19 with TRBJ2-1, with 7 positions matching TRBD2. The length of the CDR3 is 14 residues. The V segment lost 1 base and the J segment 6 bases; nucleotides outside the gene matches: 3. Germline CDR1 is LNHDA and CDR2 is SQIVND (reference sequence). The CDR3 region has the DNA TGTGCCAGTAGTATAGGGGGGAGGGGCAATGAGCAGTTCTTC. It codes for CASSIGGRGNEQFF.

The V call is TRBV6-1, the J call TRBJ1-5, with D hard to call. The CDR3 is 14 amino acids. CDR1 is MNHNS, CDR2 SASEGT, per germline. V gave up 7 bases and J gave up 3 bases, with 13 bases separating them. The CDR3 sequence: CASTPITPNQPQHF. CDR3 bases: TGTGCCAGCACTCCTATCACCCCCAATCAGCCCCAGCATTTT.